This entry describes one TCR beta chain. Its antigen remains unidentified. Germline V lookup: CDR1 SGHRS, CDR2 YFSETQ. V was shortened by 4 bases and J by 5 bases, with 15 bases between the two germline ends. CDR3 length equals 14 residues. This entry is derived from a study of shared clonotypes between healthy human individuals. Donors were healthy HIV-negative adults without recently reported acute infections or vaccinations. TCRdb's table, derived via immunoSEQ multiplex PCR, lists solely in-frame clones and lacks some. The sample carries 600,000 to 750,000 clones, 72% recorded once. Findings of the study overall: Against clonotypes common to all four donors, non-shared ones had lower generation probabilities. A handful of donors showed sharing of about 5.5% of naive CD4 clonotypes. Donor scarcity curtailed the genetic and exposure-history diversity represented herein.

The chain is built from TRBV5-1 and TRBJ1-1; D is undetermined. This clonotype was sampled from a woman aged 25 to 45 in good health. The source material was memory CD4+ T cells sorted from blood. Subset here: CD45RA-negative fraction. The CDR3 is CASSQRADGTEAFF. For the CDR3, the DNA is TGCGCCAGCAGCCAGAGGGCGGACGGGACTGAAGCTTTCTTT.